This T cell receptor (beta chain) was documented in a study of beta chain features in type 1 diabetes. Each population that was sorted was more than 98% pure. General observations from the study: TCRB CDR3s from Type 1 diabetes patients were moderately but significantly shorter in all four CD4+ subsets. More deletions and fewer insertions at VDJ junctions were seen in type 1 diabetes patients.

Concerning this clone: Its antigen is as yet unknown.

In germline, CDR1 is SGHNT, CDR2 YYREEE (reference sequence). Trimming took off 4 bases at V and 5 bases at J, with 18 bases between the two ends. The CDR3 spans 15 residues. The study reverse transcribed the entire isolated RNA, so it sequenced expressed TCRB transcripts. Read counts averaged around 4 million for samples of naive, central memory and regulatory T cells. Profiled with immunoSEQ multiplex PCR; TCRdb holds only in-frame clones, not every one. Of more than 250,000 clones in the sample, over 14% were seen once. The material sequenced was naive CD4+ T cells from blood. This receptor was obtained from a man aged 18 to 35 with type 1 diabetes. The rearrangement links TRBV5-4 to TRBJ2-5, with a tentative D call TRBD1 (5 bases). As DNA, the CDR3 is TGTGCCAGCAGCAAAGGCCTATCACAGGCGGAGACCCAGTACTTC. This sequence encodes CASSKGLSQAETQYF. Using reference TRBV5-4 and TRBJ2-5 for the parts outside the CDR3, the full variable domain is ETGVTQSPTHLIKTRGQQVTLRCSSQSGHNTVSWYQQALGQGPQFIFQYYREEENGRGNFPPRFSGLQFPNYSSELNVNALELDDSALYLCASSKGLSQAETQYFGPGTRLLVL.